This TCR beta chain was profiled in a study of CD8 T cell repertoires and HIV-1 epitope variants. Study as a whole: Twenty-five autologous and known Gag and Nef epitope variant peptides each stimulated T cells separately. Autologous T cell-negative cells served as antigen-presenting cells in equal numbers.

The germline V gene has CDR1 SGHDT and CDR2 YYEEEE. This CDR3 region has 14 residues. V dropped 2 bases and J dropped 6; count of bases not matched to a gene: 3. A note on this clone: The antigen is not known.

Repertoires were generated with immunoSEQ multiplex PCR, while TCRdb's copy carries only in-frame clones and drops some. The table has 5,000 to 6,500 clones, about 61% seen once; the top ten hold 35% to 45%. The study, taken as a whole, reports: Nine or ten antigen-specific TCR beta clonotypes were found; six seemed cross-reactive to variants.

The source is a male donor with HIV. The chain has TRBV5-6 and TRBJ2-1; TRBD2 agrees at 9 bases. The material sequenced was cultured CD8+ T cells derived from PBMCs. The CDR3 region is CASSLAGGSNEQFF. CDR3 sequence (DNA): TGTGCCAGCAGCTTAGCGGGAGGTTCCAATGAGCAGTTCTTC.